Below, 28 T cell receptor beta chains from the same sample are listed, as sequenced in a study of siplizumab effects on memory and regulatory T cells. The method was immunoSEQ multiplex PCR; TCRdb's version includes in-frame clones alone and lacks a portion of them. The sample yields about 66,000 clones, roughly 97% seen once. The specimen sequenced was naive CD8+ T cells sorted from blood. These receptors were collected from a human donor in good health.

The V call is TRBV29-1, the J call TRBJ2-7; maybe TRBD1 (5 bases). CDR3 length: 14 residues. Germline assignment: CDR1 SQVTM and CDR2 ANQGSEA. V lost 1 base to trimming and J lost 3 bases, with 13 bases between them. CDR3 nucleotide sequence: TGCAGCGTTGAAGTTGGTGGGGCCAACTACGAGCAGTACTTC. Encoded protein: CSVEVGGANYEQYF.

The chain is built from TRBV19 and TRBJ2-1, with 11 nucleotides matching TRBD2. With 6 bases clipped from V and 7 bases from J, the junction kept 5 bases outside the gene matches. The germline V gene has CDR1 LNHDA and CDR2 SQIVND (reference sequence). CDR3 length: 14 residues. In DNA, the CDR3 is TGTGCCAGTAGGGTAGCGGGGGGGCCTAATGAGCAGTTCTTC. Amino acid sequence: CASRVAGGPNEQFF.

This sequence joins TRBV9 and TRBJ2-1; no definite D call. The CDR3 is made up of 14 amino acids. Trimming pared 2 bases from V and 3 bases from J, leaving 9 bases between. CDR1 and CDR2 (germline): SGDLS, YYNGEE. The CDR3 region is CASSVQGDYNEQFF. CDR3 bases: TGTGCCAGCAGCGTTCAAGGCGACTACAATGAGCAGTTCTTC.

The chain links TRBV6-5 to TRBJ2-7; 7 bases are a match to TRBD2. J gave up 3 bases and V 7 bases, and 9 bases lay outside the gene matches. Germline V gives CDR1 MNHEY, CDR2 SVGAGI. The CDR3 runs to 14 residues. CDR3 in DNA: TGTGCCAGCACCGCTATTGGGGGGGGCTACGAGCAGTACTTC. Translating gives CASTAIGGGYEQYF.

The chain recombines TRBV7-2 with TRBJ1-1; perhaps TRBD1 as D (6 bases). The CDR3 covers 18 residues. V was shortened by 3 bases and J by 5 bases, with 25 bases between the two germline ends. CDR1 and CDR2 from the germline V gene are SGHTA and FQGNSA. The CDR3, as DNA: TGTGCCAGCAGCTTGCCAGGGGCACAAAAAAGCACCGGTACTGAAGCTTTCTTT. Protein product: CASSLPGAQKSTGTEAFF.

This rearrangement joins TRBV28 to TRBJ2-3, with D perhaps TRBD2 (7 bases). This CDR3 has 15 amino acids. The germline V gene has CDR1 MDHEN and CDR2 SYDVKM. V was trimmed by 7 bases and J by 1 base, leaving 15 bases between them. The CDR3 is CASTLGGLRTDTQYF. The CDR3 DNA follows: TGTGCCAGCACCCTCGGGGGGCTACGCACAGATACGCAGTATTTT.

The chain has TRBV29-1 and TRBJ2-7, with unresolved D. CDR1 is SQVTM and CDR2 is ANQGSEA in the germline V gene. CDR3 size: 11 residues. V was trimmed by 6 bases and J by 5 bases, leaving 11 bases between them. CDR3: CSVYTDNEQYF. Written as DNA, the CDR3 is TGCAGCGTGTACACCGACAACGAGCAGTACTTC.

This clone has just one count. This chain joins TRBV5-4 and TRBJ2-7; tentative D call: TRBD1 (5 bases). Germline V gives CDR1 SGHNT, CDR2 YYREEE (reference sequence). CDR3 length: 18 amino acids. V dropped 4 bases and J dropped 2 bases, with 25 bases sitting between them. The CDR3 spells CASSQHMISEKGTYEQYF. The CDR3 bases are TGTGCCAGCAGCCAACACATGATAAGCGAGAAGGGGACCTACGAGCAGTACTTC.

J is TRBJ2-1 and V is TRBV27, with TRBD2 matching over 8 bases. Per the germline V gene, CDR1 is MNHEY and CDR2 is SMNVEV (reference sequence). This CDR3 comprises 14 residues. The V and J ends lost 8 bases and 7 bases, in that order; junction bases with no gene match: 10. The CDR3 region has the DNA TGTGCCAGCTCATCGGGACTAGTTTTTAATGAGCAGTTCTTC. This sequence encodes CASSSGLVFNEQFF.

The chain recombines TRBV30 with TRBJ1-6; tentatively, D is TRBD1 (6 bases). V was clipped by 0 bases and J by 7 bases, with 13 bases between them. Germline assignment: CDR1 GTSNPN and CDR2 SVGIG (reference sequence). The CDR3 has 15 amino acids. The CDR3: CAWSVLGTQNSPLHF. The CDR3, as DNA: TGTGCCTGGAGTGTACTGGGGACACAAAATTCACCCCTCCACTTT. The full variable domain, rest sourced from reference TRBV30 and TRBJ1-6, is SQTIHQWPATLVQPVGSPLSLECTVEGTSNPNLYWYRQAAGRGLQLLFYSVGIGQISSEVPQNLSASRPQDRQFILSSKKLLLSDSGFYLCAWSVLGTQNSPLHFGNGTRLTVT.

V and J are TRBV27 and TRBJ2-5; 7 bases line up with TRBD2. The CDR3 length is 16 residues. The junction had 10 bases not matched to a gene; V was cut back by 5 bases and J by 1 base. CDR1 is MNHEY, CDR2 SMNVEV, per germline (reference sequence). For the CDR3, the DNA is TGTGCCAGCAGTGAGCCGGGACTACTGGGCCAAGAGACCCAGTACTTC. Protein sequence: CASSEPGLLGQETQYF.

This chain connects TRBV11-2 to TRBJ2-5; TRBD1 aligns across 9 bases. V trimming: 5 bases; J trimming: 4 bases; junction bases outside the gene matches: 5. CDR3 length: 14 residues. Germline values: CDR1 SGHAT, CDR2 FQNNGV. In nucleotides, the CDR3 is TGTGCCAGCAGCCCGACAGGGGGAGCAGAGACCCAGTACTTC. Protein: CASSPTGGAETQYF.

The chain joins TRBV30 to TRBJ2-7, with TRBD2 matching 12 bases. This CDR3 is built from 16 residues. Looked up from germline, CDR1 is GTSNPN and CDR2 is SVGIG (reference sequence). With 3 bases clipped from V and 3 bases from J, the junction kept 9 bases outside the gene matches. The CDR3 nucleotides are TGTGCCTGGAGCCAGGGACCTAGCGGGGGGGACTACGAGCAGTACTTC. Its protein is CAWSQGPSGGDYEQYF.

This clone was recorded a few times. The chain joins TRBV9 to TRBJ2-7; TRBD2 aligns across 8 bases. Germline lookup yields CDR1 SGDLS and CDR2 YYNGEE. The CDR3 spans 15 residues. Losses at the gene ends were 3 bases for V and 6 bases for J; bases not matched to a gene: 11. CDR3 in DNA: TGTGCCAGCAGCGCCTCCGGGGGGGCATGGGGCGAGCAGTACTTC. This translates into CASSASGGAWGEQYF.

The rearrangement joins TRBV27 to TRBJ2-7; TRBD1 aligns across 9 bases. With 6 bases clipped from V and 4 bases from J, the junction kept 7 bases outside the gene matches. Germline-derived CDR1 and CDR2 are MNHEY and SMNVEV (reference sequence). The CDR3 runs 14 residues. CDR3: CASRTGGYGYEQYF. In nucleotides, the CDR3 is TGTGCCAGCAGAACAGGGGGCTATGGGTACGAGCAGTACTTC.

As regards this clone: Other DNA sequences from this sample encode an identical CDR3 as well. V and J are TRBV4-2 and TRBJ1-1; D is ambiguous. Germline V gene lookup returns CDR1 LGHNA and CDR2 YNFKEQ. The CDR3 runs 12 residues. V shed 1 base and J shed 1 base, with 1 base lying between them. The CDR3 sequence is CASSQGNTEAFF. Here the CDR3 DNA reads TGTGCCAGCAGCCAAGGGAACACTGAAGCTTTCTTT.

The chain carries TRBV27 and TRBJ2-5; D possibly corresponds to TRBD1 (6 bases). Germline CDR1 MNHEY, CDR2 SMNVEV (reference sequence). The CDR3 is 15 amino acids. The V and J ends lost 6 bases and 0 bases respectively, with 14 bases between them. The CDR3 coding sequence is TGTGCCAGCAGCCCGGGACATATGTACCAAGAGACCCAGTACTTC. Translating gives CASSPGHMYQETQYF.

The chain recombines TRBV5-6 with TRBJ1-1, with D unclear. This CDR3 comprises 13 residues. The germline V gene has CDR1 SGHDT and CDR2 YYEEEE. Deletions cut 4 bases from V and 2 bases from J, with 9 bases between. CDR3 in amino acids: CASSRASNTEAFF. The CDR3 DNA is TGTGCCAGCAGCCGGGCCTCAAACACTGAAGCTTTCTTT. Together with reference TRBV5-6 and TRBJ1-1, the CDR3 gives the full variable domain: DAGVTQSPTHLIKTRGQQVTLRCSPKSGHDTVSWYQQALGQGPQFIFQYYEEEERQRGNFPDRFSGHQFPNYSSELNVNALLLGDSALYLCASSRASNTEAFFGQGTRLTVV.

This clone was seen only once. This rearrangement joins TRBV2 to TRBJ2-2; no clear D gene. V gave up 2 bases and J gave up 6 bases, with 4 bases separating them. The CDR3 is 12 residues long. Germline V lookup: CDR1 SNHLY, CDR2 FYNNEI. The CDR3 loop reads CASSEIAGELFF. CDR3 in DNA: TGTGCCAGCAGTGAAATCGCCGGGGAGCTGTTTTTT.

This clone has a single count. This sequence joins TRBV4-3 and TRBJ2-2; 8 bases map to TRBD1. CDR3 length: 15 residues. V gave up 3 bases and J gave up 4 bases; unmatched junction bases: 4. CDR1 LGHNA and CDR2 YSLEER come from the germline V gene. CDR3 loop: CASSHGTGSTGELFF. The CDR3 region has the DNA TGCGCCAGCAGCCACGGGACAGGTAGCACCGGGGAGCTGTTTTTT.

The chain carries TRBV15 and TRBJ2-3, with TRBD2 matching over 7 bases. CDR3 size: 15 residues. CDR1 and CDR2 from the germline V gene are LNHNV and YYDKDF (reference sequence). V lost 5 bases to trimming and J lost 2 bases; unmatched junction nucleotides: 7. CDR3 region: CATSWSGENTDTQYF. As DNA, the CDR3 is TGTGCCACCAGCTGGAGCGGGGAGAACACAGATACGCAGTATTTT.

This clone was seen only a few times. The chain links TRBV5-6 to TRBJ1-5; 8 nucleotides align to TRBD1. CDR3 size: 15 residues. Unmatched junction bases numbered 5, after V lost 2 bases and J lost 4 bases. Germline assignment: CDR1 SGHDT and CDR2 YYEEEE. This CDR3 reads CASSFGTGGNQPQHF. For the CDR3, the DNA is TGTGCCAGCAGCTTTGGAACAGGGGGAAATCAGCCCCAGCATTTT.

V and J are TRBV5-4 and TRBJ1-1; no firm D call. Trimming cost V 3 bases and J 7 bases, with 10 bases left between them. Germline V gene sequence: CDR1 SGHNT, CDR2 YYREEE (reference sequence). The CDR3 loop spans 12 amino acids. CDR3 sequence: CASSSMTGEAFF. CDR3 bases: TGTGCCAGCAGCTCGATGACTGGTGAAGCTTTCTTT. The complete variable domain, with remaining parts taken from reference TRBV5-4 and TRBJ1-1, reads ETGVTQSPTHLIKTRGQQVTLRCSSQSGHNTVSWYQQALGQGPQFIFQYYREEENGRGNFPPRFSGLQFPNYSSELNVNALELDDSALYLCASSSMTGEAFFGQGTRLTVV.

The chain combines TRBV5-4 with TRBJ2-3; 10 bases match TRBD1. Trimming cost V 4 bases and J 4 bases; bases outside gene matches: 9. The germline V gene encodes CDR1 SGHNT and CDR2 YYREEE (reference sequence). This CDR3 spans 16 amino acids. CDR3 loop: CASSPLGQGNPDTQYF. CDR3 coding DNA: TGTGCCAGCAGCCCACTGGGACAGGGGAACCCAGATACGCAGTATTTT.

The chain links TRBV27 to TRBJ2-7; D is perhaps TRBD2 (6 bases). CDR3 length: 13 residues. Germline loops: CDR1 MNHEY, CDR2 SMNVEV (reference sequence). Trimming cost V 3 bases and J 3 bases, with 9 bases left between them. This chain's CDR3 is CASSFLGGYEQYF. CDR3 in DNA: TGTGCCAGCAGTTTTCTGGGGGGCTACGAGCAGTACTTC.

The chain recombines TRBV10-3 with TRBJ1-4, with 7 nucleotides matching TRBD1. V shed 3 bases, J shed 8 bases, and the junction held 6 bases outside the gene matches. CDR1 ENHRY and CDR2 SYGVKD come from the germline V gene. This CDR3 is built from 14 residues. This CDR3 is CAISDTGEMEKLFF. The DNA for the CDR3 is TGTGCCATCAGTGACACAGGGGAGATGGAAAAACTGTTTTTT.

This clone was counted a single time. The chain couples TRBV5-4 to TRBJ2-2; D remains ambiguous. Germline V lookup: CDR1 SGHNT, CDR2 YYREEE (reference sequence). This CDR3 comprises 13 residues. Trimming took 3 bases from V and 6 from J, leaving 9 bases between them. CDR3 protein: CASSSGVSGELFF. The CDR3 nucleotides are TGTGCCAGCAGCTCCGGAGTGTCCGGGGAGCTGTTTTTT.

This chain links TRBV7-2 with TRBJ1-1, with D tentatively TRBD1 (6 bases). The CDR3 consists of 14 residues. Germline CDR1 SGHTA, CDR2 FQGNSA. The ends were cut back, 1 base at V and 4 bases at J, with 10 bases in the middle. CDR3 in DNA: TGTGCCAGCAGCTTAGTTACAGGGAGCACTGAAGCTTTCTTT. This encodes CASSLVTGSTEAFF.